The T cell receptor (beta chain) under discussion was sequenced for a study of blood T cells in healthy people across ages. Combining a sample-barcoded 5' primer with a J-beta primer mix, a second PCR ran for roughly 6 to 11 cycles. TCRdb re-called the 5' RACE reads through MiXCR, storing one row per CDR3 protein. The sample shows under 2,000,000 distinct CDR3 sequences, around half of them seen only once. CDR1 SGHTA and CDR2 FQGNSA come from the germline V gene. The CDR3 contains 14 residues. V lost 5 bases to trimming and J lost 9 bases, with 14 bases between them. Sequenced sample: blood. The receptor comes from a woman aged 40 to 50 in good health. The chain combines TRBV7-2 with TRBJ1-6; tentatively, D is TRBD1 (5 bases). CDR3 loop: CASSAQGYGSPLHF. The CDR3, as DNA: TGTGCCAGCAGCGCTCAGGGATATGGTTCACCCCTCCACTTT.